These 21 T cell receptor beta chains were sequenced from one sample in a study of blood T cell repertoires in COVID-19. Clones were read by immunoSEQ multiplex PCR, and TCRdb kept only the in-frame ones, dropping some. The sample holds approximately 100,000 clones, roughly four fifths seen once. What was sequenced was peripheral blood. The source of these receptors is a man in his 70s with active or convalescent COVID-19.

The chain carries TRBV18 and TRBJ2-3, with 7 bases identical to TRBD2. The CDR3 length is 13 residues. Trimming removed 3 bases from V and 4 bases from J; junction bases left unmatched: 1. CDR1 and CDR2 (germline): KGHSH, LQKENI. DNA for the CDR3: TGTGCCAGCTCACCCGGACTAGCAGATACGCAGTATTTT. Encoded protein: CASSPGLADTQYF.

The CDR3 bases are TGCGCCAGCAGCTACCAGGGGAACACTGAAGCTTTCTTT. It is translated as CASSYQGNTEAFF. The V gene is TRBV5-1, the J gene TRBJ1-1; tentative D call: TRBD1 (5 bases). This CDR3 is 13 amino acids long. Looked up from germline, CDR1 is SGHRS and CDR2 is YFSETQ. V was trimmed by 3 bases and J by 1 base, leaving 7 bases between them.

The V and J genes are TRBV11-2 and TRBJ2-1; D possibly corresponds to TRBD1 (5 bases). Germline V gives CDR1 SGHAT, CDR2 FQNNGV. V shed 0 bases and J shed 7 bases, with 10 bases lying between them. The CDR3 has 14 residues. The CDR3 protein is CASSLEQVRNEQFF. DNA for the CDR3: TGTGCCAGCAGCTTAGAACAGGTGCGTAATGAGCAGTTCTTC.

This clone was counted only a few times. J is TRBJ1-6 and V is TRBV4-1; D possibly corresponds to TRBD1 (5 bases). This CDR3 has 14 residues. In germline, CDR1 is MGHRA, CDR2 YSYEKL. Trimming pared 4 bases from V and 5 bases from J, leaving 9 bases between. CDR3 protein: CASSLAGNNSPLHF. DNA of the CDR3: TGCGCCAGCAGCCTAGCAGGGAATAATTCACCCCTCCACTTT.

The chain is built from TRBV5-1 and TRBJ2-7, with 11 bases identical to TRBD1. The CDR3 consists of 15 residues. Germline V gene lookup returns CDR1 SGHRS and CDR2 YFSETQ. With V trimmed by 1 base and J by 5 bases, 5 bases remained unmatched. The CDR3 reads CASSLRTGGFDEQYF. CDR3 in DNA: TGCGCCAGCAGCTTGCGGACAGGGGGCTTCGACGAGCAGTACTTC. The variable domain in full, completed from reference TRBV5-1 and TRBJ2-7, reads KAGVTQTPRYLIKTRGQQVTLSCSPISGHRSVSWYQQTPGQGLQFLFEYFSETQRNKGNFPGRFSGRQFSNSRSEMNVSTLELGDSALYLCASSLRTGGFDEQYFGPGTRLTVT.

CDR3 amino acids: CASRQLAGGPWNEQFF. The CDR3 nucleotides read TGCGCCAGCAGACAACTAGCGGGAGGGCCTTGGAATGAGCAGTTCTTC. The chain is built from TRBV5-1 and TRBJ2-1; 13 bases are shared with TRBD2. The CDR3 runs 16 residues. Germline loops: CDR1 SGHRS, CDR2 YFSETQ. J lost 7 bases, V lost 5 bases, and 9 bases had no gene match.

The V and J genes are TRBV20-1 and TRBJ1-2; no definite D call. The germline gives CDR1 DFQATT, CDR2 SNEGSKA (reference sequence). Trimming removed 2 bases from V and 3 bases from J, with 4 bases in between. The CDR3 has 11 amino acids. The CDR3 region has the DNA TGCAGTGCTAGACCAGACTATGGCTACACCTTC. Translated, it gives CSARPDYGYTF.

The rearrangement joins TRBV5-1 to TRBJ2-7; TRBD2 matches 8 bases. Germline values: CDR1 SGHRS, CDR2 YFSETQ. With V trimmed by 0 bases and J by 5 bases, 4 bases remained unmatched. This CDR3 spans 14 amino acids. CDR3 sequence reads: CASSLVGTSNEQYF. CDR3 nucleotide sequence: TGCGCCAGCAGCTTGGTAGGGACTAGTAACGAGCAGTACTTC.

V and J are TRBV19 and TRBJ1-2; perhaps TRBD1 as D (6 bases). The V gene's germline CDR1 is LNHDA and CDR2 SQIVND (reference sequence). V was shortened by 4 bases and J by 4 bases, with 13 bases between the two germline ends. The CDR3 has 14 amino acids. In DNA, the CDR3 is TGTGCCAGTAGTACACAGGGACCTCTCTATGGCTACACCTTC. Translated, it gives CASSTQGPLYGYTF.

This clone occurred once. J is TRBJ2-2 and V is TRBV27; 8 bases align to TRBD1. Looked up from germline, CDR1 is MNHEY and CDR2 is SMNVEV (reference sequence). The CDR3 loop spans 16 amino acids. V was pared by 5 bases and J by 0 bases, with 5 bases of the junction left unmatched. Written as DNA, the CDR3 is TGTGCCAGCAGTCAGAGACAGGGGACGAACACCGGGGAGCTGTTTTTT. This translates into CASSQRQGTNTGELFF.

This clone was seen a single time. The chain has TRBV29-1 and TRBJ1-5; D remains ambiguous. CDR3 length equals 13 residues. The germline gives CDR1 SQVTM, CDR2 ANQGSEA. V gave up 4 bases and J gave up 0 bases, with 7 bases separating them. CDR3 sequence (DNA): TGCAGCGTTGTCGGGAGTAGCAATCAGCCCCAGCATTTT. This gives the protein CSVVGSSNQPQHF.

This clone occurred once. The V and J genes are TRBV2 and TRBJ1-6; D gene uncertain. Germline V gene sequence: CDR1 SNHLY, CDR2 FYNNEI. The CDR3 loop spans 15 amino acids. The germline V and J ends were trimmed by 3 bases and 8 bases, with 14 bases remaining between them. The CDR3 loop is CASSDGSRLYSPLHF. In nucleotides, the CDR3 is TGTGCCAGCAGTGACGGGTCCCGACTGTATTCACCCCTCCACTTT.

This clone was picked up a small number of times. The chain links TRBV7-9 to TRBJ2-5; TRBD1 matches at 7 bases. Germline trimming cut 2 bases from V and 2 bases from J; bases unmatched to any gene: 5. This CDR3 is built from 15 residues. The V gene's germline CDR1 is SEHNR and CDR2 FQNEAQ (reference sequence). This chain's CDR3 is CASSLRGTVQETQYF. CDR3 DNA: TGTGCCAGCAGCTTAAGAGGGACAGTACAAGAGACCCAGTACTTC.

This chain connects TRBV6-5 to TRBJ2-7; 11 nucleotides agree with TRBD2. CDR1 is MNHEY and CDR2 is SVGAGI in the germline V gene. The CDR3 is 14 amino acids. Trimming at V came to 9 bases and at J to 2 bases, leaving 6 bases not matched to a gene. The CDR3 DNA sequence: TGTGCCAGTACTAGCGGGAGTCCACCCTACGAGCAGTACTTC. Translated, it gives CASTSGSPPYEQYF.

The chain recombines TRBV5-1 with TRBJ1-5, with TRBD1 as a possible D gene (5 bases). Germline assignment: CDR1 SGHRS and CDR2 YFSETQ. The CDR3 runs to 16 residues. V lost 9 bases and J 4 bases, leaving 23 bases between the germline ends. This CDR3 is CATKPTALPRNQPQHF. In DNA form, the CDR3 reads TGCGCCACCAAACCGACAGCTTTACCCCGTAATCAGCCCCAGCATTTT.

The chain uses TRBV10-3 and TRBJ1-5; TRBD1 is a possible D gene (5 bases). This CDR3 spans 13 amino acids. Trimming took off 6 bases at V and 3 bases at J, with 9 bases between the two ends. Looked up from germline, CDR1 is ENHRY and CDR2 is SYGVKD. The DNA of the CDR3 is TGTGCCATCAGAGACAGTCTCAATCAGCCCCAGCATTTT. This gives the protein CAIRDSLNQPQHF.

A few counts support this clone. CDR3 region: CASSSGLPYEQYF. CDR3 nucleotides: TGTGCCAGCAGCTCTGGACTACCCTACGAGCAGTACTTC. The V gene is TRBV19, the J gene TRBJ2-7; D is possibly TRBD2 (6 bases). Germline CDR1 LNHDA, CDR2 SQIVND (reference sequence). V lost 9 bases and J 2 bases, leaving 14 bases between the germline ends. The CDR3 is 13 amino acids.

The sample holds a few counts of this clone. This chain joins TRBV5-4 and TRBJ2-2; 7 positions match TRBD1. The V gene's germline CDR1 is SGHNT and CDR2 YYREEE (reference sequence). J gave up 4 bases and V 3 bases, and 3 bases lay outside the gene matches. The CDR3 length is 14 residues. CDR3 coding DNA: TGTGCCAGCAGCTATCCAGGGGGCACCGGGGAGCTGTTTTTT. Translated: CASSYPGGTGELFF.

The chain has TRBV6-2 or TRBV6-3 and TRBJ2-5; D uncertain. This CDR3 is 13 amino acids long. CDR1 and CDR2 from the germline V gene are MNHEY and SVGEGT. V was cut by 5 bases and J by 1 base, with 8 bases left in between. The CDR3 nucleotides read TGTGCCAGCAGTCCATGGCTCCAAGAGACCCAGTACTTC. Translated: CASSPWLQETQYF.

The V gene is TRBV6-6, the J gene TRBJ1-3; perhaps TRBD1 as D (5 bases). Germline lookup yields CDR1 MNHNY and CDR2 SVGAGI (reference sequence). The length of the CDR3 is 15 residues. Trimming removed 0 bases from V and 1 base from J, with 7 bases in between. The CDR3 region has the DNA TGTGCCAGCAGTTACTCGGGGGGGTCTGGAAACACCATATATTTT. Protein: CASSYSGGSGNTIYF.

The CDR3 DNA is TGTGCCAGCAGCTTAGCGGACAGGGACTATGGCTACACCTTC. It encodes CASSLADRDYGYTF. V and J are TRBV7-8 and TRBJ1-2; 8 bases agree with TRBD1. Germline V gene sequence: CDR1 SGHVS, CDR2 FQNEAQ. V lost 0 bases to trimming and J lost 3 bases; unmatched junction nucleotides: 0. CDR3 length: 14 residues.